The 9 T cell receptor beta chains reported below all come from one sample, sequenced in a study of cytomegalovirus exposure and HLA in healthy donors. It was with 60 Vbeta and 13 Jbeta primers that the PCR ran. Profiling relied on immunoSEQ multiplex PCR, and the TCRdb table lists in-frame clones only, not all of them. The table shows about 130,000 clones, with roughly four fifths occurring only once. The sequencing input was PBMCs. These receptors all stem from a boy aged 2 to 9 in good health and CMV-seronegative.

The rearrangement joins TRBV30 to TRBJ1-5, with D perhaps matching TRBD1 (5 bases). Per the germline V gene, CDR1 is GTSNPN and CDR2 is SVGIG (reference sequence). Trimming pared 4 bases from V and 6 bases from J, leaving 13 bases between. The CDR3 runs to 13 residues. CDR3 sequence: CAWNPRVGQPQHF. The CDR3 nucleotides read TGTGCCTGGAATCCCAGGGTGGGTCAGCCCCAGCATTTT.

The rearrangement joins TRBV11-2 to TRBJ2-4, with D possibly TRBD2 on 5 matching bases. Germline V gene lookup returns CDR1 SGHAT and CDR2 FQNNGV. The CDR3 runs to 14 residues. V gave up 3 bases and J gave up 3 bases, with 9 bases separating them. CDR3 DNA: TGTGCCAGCAGCTTGGACGGAGGCAAAAACATTCAGTACTTC. It encodes CASSLDGGKNIQYF.

The J gene is TRBJ1-1, the V gene TRBV7-3; D is possibly TRBD1 (6 bases). V shed 2 bases and J shed 1 base, with 14 bases lying between them. The CDR3 spans 16 residues. CDR1 is SGHTA, CDR2 FQGTGA, per germline. DNA for the CDR3: TGTGCCAGCAGCTTACTTCCGGACAGAGAGAACACTGAAGCTTTCTTT. Translated: CASSLLPDRENTEAFF.

About this clone itself: One end of the junction does not line up with germline, which may come from a read error. The genes are TRBV6-5 and TRBJ2-2; TRBD1 might be the D (6 bases). From germline, CDR1 is MNHEY and CDR2 SVGAGI. CDR3 length: 15 residues. CDR3 protein: CASTQTRWDTGELFF. The CDR3 nucleotides are TGTGCCAGCACTCAGACCCGGTGGGACACCGGGGAGTTGTTTTTT.

CDR3 loop: CASSSLRGGQETQYF. As DNA, the CDR3 is TGTGCCAGCAGCTCCCTGAGGGGGGGCCAAGAGACCCAGTACTTC. V is TRBV7-9 and J is TRBJ2-5; D is possibly TRBD2 (7 bases). From germline, CDR1 is SEHNR and CDR2 FQNEAQ (reference sequence). The germline V and J ends were trimmed by 4 bases and 1 base, with 13 bases remaining between them. This CDR3 is 15 amino acids long. Together with reference TRBV7-9 and TRBJ2-5, the CDR3 gives the full variable domain: DTGVSQNPRHKITKRGQNVTFRCDPISEHNRLYWYRQTLGQGPEFLTYFQNEAQLEKSRLLSDRFSAERPKGSFSTLEIQRTEQGDSAMYLCASSSLRGGQETQYFGPGTRLLVL.

The chain combines TRBV29-1 with TRBJ2-7; tentative D call: TRBD2 (5 bases). From germline, CDR1 is SQVTM and CDR2 ANQGSEA. CDR3 length: 11 residues. Trimming shortened V by 7 bases and J by 0 bases, and 7 bases separated the two germline ends. The CDR3 is CSAGNSYEQYV. The CDR3 DNA sequence: TGCAGCGCCGGGAACTCCTACGAGCAGTACGTC.

The rearrangement links TRBV11-2 to TRBJ2-6, with D perhaps matching TRBD2 (6 bases). The CDR3 length is 18 residues. Germline V gene data show CDR1 as SGHAT and CDR2 as FQNNGV. Trimming left V 5 bases short and J 4 bases short, with 21 bases between. CDR3 sequence (DNA): TGTGCCAGCAGCGTACCGGGACTCCCGGACCCGGGGGCCAACGTCCTGACTTTC. Translating it yields CASSVPGLPDPGANVLTF. The full variable domain, completed using reference TRBV11-2 and TRBJ2-6, is EAGVAQSPRYKIIEKRQSVAFWCNPISGHATLYWYQQILGQGPKLLIQFQNNGVVDDSQLPKDRFSAERLKGVDSTLKIQPAKLEDSAVYLCASSVPGLPDPGANVLTFGAGSRLTVL.

This rearrangement joins TRBV4-1 to TRBJ1-1; TRBD1 agrees at 9 bases. With V trimmed by 4 bases and J by 5 bases, 8 bases remained unmatched. This CDR3 spans 15 amino acids. Looked up from germline, CDR1 is MGHRA and CDR2 is YSYEKL. This CDR3 reads CASSRPGQGKTEAFF. DNA of the CDR3: TGCGCCAGCAGCCGACCGGGACAGGGAAAGACTGAAGCTTTCTTT.

The gene calls are TRBV30 and TRBJ1-2; D gene ambiguous. Germline V gives CDR1 GTSNPN, CDR2 SVGIG (reference sequence). CDR3 size: 14 residues. Between the trimmed V and J ends, which lost 0 bases and 6 bases, there was a span of 14 bases. This CDR3 reads CAWSVRRISNGYTF. The CDR3 DNA is TGTGCCTGGAGTGTACGGCGGATCTCGAATGGCTACACCTTC.